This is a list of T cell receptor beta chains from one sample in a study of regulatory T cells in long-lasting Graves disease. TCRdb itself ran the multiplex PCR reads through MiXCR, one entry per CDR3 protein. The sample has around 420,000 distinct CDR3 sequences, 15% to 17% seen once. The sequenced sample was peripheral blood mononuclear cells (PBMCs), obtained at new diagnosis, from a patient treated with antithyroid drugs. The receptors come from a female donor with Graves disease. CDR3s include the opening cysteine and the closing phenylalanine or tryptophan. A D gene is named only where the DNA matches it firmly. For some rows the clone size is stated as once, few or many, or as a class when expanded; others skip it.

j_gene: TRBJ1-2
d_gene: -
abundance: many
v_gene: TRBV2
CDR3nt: TGTGCCAGCAGACCGCCCACGGGCTACACCTTC
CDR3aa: CASRPPTGYTF

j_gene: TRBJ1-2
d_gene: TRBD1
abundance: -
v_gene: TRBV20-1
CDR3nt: TGCAGTGCGGATAATGTGAAGGGACAGCCGGTCTTC
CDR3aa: CSADNVKGQPVF

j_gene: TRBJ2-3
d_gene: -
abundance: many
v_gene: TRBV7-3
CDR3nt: TGTGCCAGCAGCCCGGGTGGGACCTACACAGATACGCAGTATTTT
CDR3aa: CASSPGGTYTDTQYF

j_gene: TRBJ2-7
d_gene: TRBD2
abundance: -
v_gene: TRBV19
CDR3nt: TGTGCCAGTAGTATCGGGACTAGCGGGACGCCAGGGTACGAGCAGTACTTC
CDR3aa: CASSIGTSGTPGYEQYF

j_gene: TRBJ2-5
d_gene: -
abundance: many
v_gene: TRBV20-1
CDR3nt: TGCAGTGCATTACAGGGAGAGGGGACCCAGTACTTC
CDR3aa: CSALQGEGTQYF

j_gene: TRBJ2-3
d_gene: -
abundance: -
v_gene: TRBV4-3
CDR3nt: TGCGCCAGCAGCCAAGATGGGGCTAGCGTACACACAGATACGCAGTATTTT
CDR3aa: CASSQDGASVHTDTQYF

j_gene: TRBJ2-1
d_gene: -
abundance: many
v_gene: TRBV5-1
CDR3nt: TGCGCCAGCAGCTCCGATTCACGGTCCTACAATGAGCAGTTCTTC
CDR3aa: CASSSDSRSYNEQFF

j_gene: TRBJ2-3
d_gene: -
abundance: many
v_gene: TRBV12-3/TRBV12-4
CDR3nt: TGTGCCAGCAGTGTAACAACCGGGACCGCCACTCCCAATACGCAGTATTTT
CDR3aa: CASSVTTGTATPNTQYF

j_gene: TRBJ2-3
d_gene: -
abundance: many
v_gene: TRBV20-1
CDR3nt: TGCAGTGCTCCTCTAGCGTACAGCACAGATACGCAGTATTTT
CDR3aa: CSAPLAYSTDTQYF

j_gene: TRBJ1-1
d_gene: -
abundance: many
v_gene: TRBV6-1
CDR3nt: TGTGCCAGCAGTGAGGGAGGGAGGGCTTTCTTT
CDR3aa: CASSEGGRAFF

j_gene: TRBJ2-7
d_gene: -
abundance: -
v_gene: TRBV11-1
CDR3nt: TGTGCCAGCAGCACCCGACAGGGGAGGGCCTACGAGCAGTACTTC
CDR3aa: CASSTRQGRAYEQYF

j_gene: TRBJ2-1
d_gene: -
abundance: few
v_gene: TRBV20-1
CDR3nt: TGCAGTGCGGGAGGTGCGGATGAGCAGTTCTTC
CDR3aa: CSAGGADEQFF

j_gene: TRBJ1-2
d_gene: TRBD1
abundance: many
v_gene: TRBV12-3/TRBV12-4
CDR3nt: TGTGCCAGCAGTCCGAAGTTCACAGGGGGCGCGGGCTACACCTTC
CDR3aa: CASSPKFTGGAGYTF

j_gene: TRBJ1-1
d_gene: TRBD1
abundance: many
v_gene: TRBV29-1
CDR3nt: TGCAGCGTTGAAAGAGGGACAGCGAACACTGAAGCTTTCTTT
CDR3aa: CSVERGTANTEAFF

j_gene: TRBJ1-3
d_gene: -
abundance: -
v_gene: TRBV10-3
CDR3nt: TGTGCCATCCGAGGAGGGGCTGGAAACACCATATATTTT
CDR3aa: CAIRGGAGNTIYF

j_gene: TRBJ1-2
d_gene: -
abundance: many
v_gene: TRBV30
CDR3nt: TGTGCCTGGAGTTACAGCGAAATCTATGGCTACACCTTC
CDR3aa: CAWSYSEIYGYTF

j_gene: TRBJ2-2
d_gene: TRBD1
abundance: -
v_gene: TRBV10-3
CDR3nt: TGTGCCATCAGGACAGGGTTGAACACCGGGGAGCTGTTTTTT
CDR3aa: CAIRTGLNTGELFF

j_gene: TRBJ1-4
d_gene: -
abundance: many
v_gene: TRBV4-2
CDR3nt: TGTGCCAGCAGCCAAGGGCTTGGGTCGGGGGCGCATGAAAAACTGTTTTTT
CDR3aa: CASSQGLGSGAHEKLFF

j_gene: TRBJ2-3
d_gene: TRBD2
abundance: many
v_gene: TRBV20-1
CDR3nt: TGCAGTGCTAGACTAGCGGGAGCAGATACGCAGTATTTT
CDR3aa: CSARLAGADTQYF

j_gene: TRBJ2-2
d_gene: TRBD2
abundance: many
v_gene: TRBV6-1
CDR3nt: TGTGCCAGCAGCCAAACTAGCGGGAGGGACACCGGGGAGCTGTTTTTT
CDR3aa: CASSQTSGRDTGELFF

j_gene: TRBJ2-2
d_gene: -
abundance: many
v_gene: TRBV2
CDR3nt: TGTGCAACCCCCGGGGAACGGTCCACCGGGGAGCTGTTTTTT
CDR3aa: CATPGERSTGELFF

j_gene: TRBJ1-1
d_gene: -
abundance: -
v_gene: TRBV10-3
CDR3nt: TGTGCCATCAGCTGGGGGGGGACTGAAGCTTTCTTT
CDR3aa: CAISWGGTEAFF

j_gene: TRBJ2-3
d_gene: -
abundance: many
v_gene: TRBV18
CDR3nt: TGTGCCAGCTCACCACCGTCCCTGGCAGATACGCAGTATTTT
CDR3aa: CASSPPSLADTQYF

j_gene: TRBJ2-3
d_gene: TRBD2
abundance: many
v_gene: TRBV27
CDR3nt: TGTGCCAGCAGTTCCGGGACTACCGCTAGCACAGATACGCAGTATTTT
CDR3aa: CASSSGTTASTDTQYF

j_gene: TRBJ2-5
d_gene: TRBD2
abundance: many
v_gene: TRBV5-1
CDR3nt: TGCGCCAGCAGCTTGGTGGTAGCGGGGGGGCCGCAAGAGACCCAGTACTTC
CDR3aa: CASSLVVAGGPQETQYF

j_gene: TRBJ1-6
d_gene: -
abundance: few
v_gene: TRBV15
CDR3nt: TGTGCCACCAGCAGAGATCATGGATCACCCCTCCACTTT
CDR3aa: CATSRDHGSPLHF

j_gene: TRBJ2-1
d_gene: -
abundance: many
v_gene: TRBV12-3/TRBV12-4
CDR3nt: TGTGCCAGCAGTCTACGGGTGGTCGGCTACAATGAGCAGTTCTTC
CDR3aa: CASSLRVVGYNEQFF

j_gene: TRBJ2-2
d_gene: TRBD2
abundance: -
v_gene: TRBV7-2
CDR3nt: TGTGCCAGCAGCTTAGTCTTAGCGGGAGGGCCGGTCGGGGACACCGGGGAGCTGTTTTTT
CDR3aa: CASSLVLAGGPVGDTGELFF

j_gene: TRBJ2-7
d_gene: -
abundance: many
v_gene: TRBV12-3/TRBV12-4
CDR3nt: TGTGCCAGCAGTTGGGGAGGGGGCGACTACGAGCAGTACTTC
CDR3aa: CASSWGGGDYEQYF

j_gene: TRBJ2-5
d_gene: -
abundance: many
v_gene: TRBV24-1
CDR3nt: TGTGCCACCAGTGACCCGACTAGGGGCCAAGAGACCCAGTACTTC
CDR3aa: CATSDPTRGQETQYF

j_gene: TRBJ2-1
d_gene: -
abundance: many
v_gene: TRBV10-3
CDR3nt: TGTGCCATCAGTGAGGGGTTCATGGCTTCTAATGAGCAGTTCTTC
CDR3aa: CAISEGFMASNEQFF